The T cell receptor beta chain under discussion was sequenced for a study of control samples from healthy donors and cancer patients. The V end lost 1 base, the J end lost 6 bases, and 14 bases lay between the germline ends. The CDR3 runs to 14 residues. The germline V gene encodes CDR1 SGHRS and CDR2 YFSETQ. Clones were read by immunoSEQ multiplex PCR, and TCRdb kept only the in-frame ones, dropping some. The sample consists of around 26,000 clones, roughly 80% of them appearing once. Sequenced sample: PBMCs. This rearrangement joins TRBV5-1 to TRBJ2-7; D gene uncertain. This sequence originates from a man aged 60 to 75 with colorectal cancer. For the CDR3, the DNA is TGCGCCAGCAGCTTGACAGCCTGGGATTCCGAGCAGTACGTC. This gives the protein CASSLTAWDSEQYV.